These 2 T cell receptor beta chains originate from one sample sequenced in a study of tumor T cells in aggressive B-cell lymphoma. The assay was immunoSEQ multiplex PCR, and TCRdb's table has in-frame clones only and misses some. The sample records thousands of clones, approximately 81% being singletons. The sequenced material came from tumor tissue. The receptors were sampled from an adult with diffuse large B cell lymphoma.

In this sample, this clone turned up once. The chain joins TRBV2 to TRBJ1-2; 8 bases are a match to TRBD1. CDR1 is SNHLY, CDR2 FYNNEI, per germline. The J segment lost 4 bases and the V segment lost 1 base, leaving 2 bases of the junction unmatched. The length of the CDR3 is 14 residues. CDR3 in DNA: TGTGCCAGCAGTGAAGGGACAGGGTCCTATGGCTACACCTTC. Translating it yields CASSEGTGSYGYTF. The full variable domain, in which reference TRBV2 and TRBJ1-2 provide the parts outside the CDR3, is EPEVTQTPSHQVTQMGQEVILRCVPISNHLYFYWYRQILGQKVEFLVSFYNNEISEKSEIFDDQFSVERPDGSNFTLKIRSTKLEDSAMYFCASSEGTGSYGYTFGSGTRLTVV.

This clone was observed a handful of times. The rearrangement links TRBV7-9 to TRBJ2-5; TRBD2 matches 9 bases. CDR3 length equals 17 residues. V lost 5 bases and J lost 4; bases outside the gene matches: 14. Germline assignment: CDR1 SEHNR and CDR2 FQNEAQ (reference sequence). CDR3 sequence reads: CASSPGAAGGLIETQYF. The CDR3 bases are TGTGCCAGCAGCCCTGGCGCAGCGGGGGGCTTGATAGAGACCCAGTACTTC. Using reference TRBV7-9 and TRBJ2-5 for the parts outside the CDR3, the full variable domain is DTGVSQNPRHKITKRGQNVTFRCDPISEHNRLYWYRQTLGQGPEFLTYFQNEAQLEKSRLLSDRFSAERPKGSFSTLEIQRTEQGDSAMYLCASSPGAAGGLIETQYFGPGTRLLVL.